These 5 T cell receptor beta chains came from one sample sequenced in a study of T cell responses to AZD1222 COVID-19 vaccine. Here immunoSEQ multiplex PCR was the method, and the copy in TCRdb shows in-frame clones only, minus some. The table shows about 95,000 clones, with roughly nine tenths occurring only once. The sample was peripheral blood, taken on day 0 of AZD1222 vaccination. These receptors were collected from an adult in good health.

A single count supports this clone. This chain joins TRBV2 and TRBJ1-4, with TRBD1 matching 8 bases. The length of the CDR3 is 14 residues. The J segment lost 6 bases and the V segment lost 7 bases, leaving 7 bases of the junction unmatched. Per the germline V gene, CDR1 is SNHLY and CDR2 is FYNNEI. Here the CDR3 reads CASTGQGFYEKLFF. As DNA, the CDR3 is TGTGCCAGCACAGGACAGGGTTTTTATGAAAAACTGTTTTTT.

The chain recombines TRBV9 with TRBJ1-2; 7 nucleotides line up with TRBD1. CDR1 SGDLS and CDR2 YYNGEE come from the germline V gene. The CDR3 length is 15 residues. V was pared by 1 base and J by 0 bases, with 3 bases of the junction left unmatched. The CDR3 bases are TGTGCCAGCAGCGTATCAGGGGGGGCTAACTATGGCTACACCTTC. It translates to CASSVSGGANYGYTF. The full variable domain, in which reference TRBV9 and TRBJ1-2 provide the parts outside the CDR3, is DSGVTQTPKHLITATGQRVTLRCSPRSGDLSVYWYQQSLDQGLQFLIQYYNGEERAKGNILERFSAQQFPDLHSELNLSSLELGDSALYFCASSVSGGANYGYTFGSGTRLTVV.

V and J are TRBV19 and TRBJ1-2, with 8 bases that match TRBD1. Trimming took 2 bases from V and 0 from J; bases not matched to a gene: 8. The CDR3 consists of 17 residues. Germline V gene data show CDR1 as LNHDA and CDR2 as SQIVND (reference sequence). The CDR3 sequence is CASSIPRQGPTNYGYTF. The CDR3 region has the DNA TGTGCCAGTAGTATACCTCGACAGGGGCCTACTAACTATGGCTACACCTTC. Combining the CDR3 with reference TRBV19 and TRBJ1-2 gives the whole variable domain DGGITQSPKYLFRKEGQNVTLSCEQNLNHDAMYWYRQDPGQGLRLIYYSQIVNDFQKGDIAEGYSVSREKKESFPLTVTSAQKNPTAFYLCASSIPRQGPTNYGYTFGSGTRLTVV.

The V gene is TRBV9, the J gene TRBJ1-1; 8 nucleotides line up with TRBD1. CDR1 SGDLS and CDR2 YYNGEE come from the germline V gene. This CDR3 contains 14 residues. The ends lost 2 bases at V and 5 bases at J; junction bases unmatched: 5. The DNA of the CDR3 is TGTGCCAGCAGCGTTTTACAGGGGGTAACTGAAGCTTTCTTT. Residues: CASSVLQGVTEAFF.

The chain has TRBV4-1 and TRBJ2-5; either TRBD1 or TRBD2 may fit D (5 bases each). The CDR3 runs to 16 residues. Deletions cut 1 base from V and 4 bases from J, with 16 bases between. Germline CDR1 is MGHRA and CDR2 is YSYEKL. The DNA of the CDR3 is TGCGCCAGCAGCCAAGGCCCGGGACCGCCCGGAGAGACCCAGTACTTC. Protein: CASSQGPGPPGETQYF.